This TCR beta chain was retrieved from a study of graft-versus-host responses after intestinal transplantation. Findings of the study overall: Graft-donor T cell macrochimerism in patients accompanied high graft-versus-host to host-versus-graft clonal ratios in allografts.

Germline assignment: CDR1 MNHNS and CDR2 SASEGT. J lost 7 bases, V lost 0 bases, and 6 bases had no gene match. The CDR3 spans 16 residues. Sequencing was performed with immunoSEQ multiplex PCR; in TCRdb, only in-frame clones are kept and a portion is missing. Of more than 50,000 clones in the sample, under 90% were seen once. Concerning this clone itself: The antigen is unknown.

Lymphocytes from graft epithelium and lamina propria were isolated. The sample consisted of ileum tissue, taken about 350 days after transplant. The chain employs TRBV6-1 and TRBJ2-1; TRBD2 aligns across 10 bases. The receptor comes from a human patient who received an intestinal transplant, so some T cells may come from the graft donor. For the CDR3, the DNA is TGTGCCAGCAGTGAAGCGGCTCTACTAGCGGGAAATGAGCAGTTCTTC. Translating it yields CASSEAALLAGNEQFF.